The 27 T cell receptor beta chains reported below all come from one sample, sequenced in a study of T cell repertoires in cytomegalovirus infection. Their specific antigens are unknown. TCRdb analysed the reads with MiXCR anew, one entry per CDR3 protein. The sample carries about a million distinct CDR3 sequences, roughly 30% recorded once. The sequences come from cultured CD8+ T cells from PBMCs, collected from culture after CMV antigen stimulation. The origin of the receptors is a human donor in good health (CMV status not recorded). Some clones in this sample may be carry-over from other donors' samples.

The genes are TRBV6-2 or TRBV6-3 and TRBJ2-3; D is uncertain. V lost 8 bases, J lost 2 bases, and 14 bases lay in between. Germline CDR1 MNHEY, CDR2 SVGEGT. The CDR3 extends over 14 amino acids. The CDR3 coding sequence is TGTGCCAGCGCAGTCGGCAGACCCACAGATACGCAGTATTTT. This gives the protein CASAVGRPTDTQYF.

In its sample, this clonotype was seen a few times. This chain uses TRBV6-1 with TRBJ2-7; no firm D call. The germline CDR1 and CDR2 sequences are MNHNS and SASEGT. The CDR3 runs to 15 residues. Trimming cost V 6 bases and J 6 bases, with 21 bases left between them. CDR3 amino acids: CASRADPSPLFEQYF. In DNA form, the CDR3 reads TGTGCCAGCAGGGCCGATCCGTCCCCCTTGTTCGAGCAGTACTTC.

The V call is TRBV10-3, the J call TRBJ2-3, with 8 bases that match TRBD2. V dropped 3 bases and J dropped 2; count of bases not matched to a gene: 4. From germline, CDR1 is ENHRY and CDR2 SYGVKD. This CDR3 spans 15 amino acids. The CDR3 here is CAISDLAGSTDTQYF. For the CDR3, the DNA is TGTGCCATCAGTGATCTAGCGGGTTCCACAGATACGCAGTATTTT.

V and J are TRBV19 and TRBJ2-1; D may be TRBD2 (6 bases). Deletions cut 10 bases from V and 1 base from J, with 23 bases between. CDR1 and CDR2 from the germline V gene are LNHDA and SQIVND (reference sequence). The CDR3 spans 17 residues. The CDR3 is CATIPTASERSYNEQFF. The CDR3 nucleotides are TGTGCCACAATTCCAACCGCTAGCGAACGATCCTACAATGAGCAGTTCTTC.

This clonotype has only a few counts. This chain uses TRBV7-6 with TRBJ1-1, with D tentatively TRBD1 (6 bases). CDR1 and CDR2 (germline): SGHVS, FNYEAQ. V lost 5 bases, J lost 0 bases, and 16 bases lay in between. The length of the CDR3 is 16 residues. The CDR3 loop is CASSREGDPMNTEAFF. The DNA for the CDR3 is TGTGCCAGCAGCCGAGAGGGGGATCCGATGAACACTGAAGCTTTCTTT.

This clonotype was seen a few times. V usage is TRBV6-6 and J usage is TRBJ1-4; unclear D gene. The V end was cut by 11 bases, the J end by 7 bases, with 14 bases between. Germline V CDR1 and CDR2: MNHNY, SVGAGI (reference sequence). This CDR3 spans 12 amino acids. The CDR3 DNA follows: TGTGCCGTCTCTAGCTTCCGTGAAAAACTGTTTTTT. This translates into CAVSSFREKLFF.

A few counts support this clonotype. V and J are TRBV7-9 and TRBJ1-2; D may be TRBD1 (5 bases). The CDR3 runs to 15 residues. V was shortened by 1 base and J by 4 bases, with 13 bases between the two germline ends. The germline CDR1 and CDR2 sequences are SEHNR and FQNEAQ (reference sequence). The CDR3 loop is CASSLGGGHLYGYTF. CDR3 coding DNA: TGTGCCAGCAGCTTAGGAGGTGGACACCTCTATGGCTACACCTTC.

V is TRBV2 and J is TRBJ2-7; D tentatively reads TRBD1 or TRBD2 (6 bases each). This CDR3 is 16 amino acids long. Germline values: CDR1 SNHLY, CDR2 FYNNEI. V was trimmed by 5 bases and J by 0 bases, leaving 17 bases between them. The CDR3: CASSPRGGPHSYEQYF. CDR3 sequence (DNA): TGTGCCAGCAGTCCCAGAGGGGGGCCCCACTCCTACGAGCAGTACTTC.

The chain joins TRBV14 to TRBJ1-1; D call uncertain. The length of the CDR3 is 13 residues. With 1 base removed from V and 1 base from J, the gap between germline ends came to 4 bases. Germline CDR1 SGHDN, CDR2 FVKESK. This chain's CDR3 is CASSQGKNTEAFF. Written as DNA, the CDR3 is TGTGCCAGCAGCCAAGGAAAGAACACTGAAGCTTTCTTT.

The V gene is TRBV9, the J gene TRBJ2-7; TRBD1 agrees at 9 bases. The length of the CDR3 is 14 residues. Germline CDR1 SGDLS, CDR2 YYNGEE. With 0 bases clipped from V and 3 bases from J, the junction kept 1 base outside the gene matches. CDR3 coding DNA: TGTGCCAGCAGCGTAGGGGACAGGGACTACGAGCAGTACTTC. This codes for CASSVGDRDYEQYF. The full variable domain, rest sourced from reference TRBV9 and TRBJ2-7, is DSGVTQTPKHLITATGQRVTLRCSPRSGDLSVYWYQQSLDQGLQFLIQYYNGEERAKGNILERFSAQQFPDLHSELNLSSLELGDSALYFCASSVGDRDYEQYFGPGTRLTVT.

This clonotype was detected a few times. The chain recombines TRBV24-1 with TRBJ2-5, with 9 bases aligning to TRBD1. After removal of 3 bases from V and 4 bases from J, the junction contained 5 bases not matched to a gene. CDR1 is KGHDR, CDR2 SFDVKD, per germline. This CDR3 comprises 15 residues. The CDR3 DNA reads as TGTGCCACCAGTGATCTTCGACAGGGGGGAGAGACCCAGTACTTC. The encoded protein is CATSDLRQGGETQYF.

In its sample, this clonotype was seen a few times. The chain couples TRBV3-1 to TRBJ2-5; TRBD2 matches at 8 bases. The ends lost 0 bases at V and 2 bases at J; junction bases unmatched: 5. Germline CDR1 LGHDT, CDR2 YNNKEL (reference sequence). This CDR3 contains 16 residues. The CDR3 region is CASSQEPGGKQETQYF. DNA of the CDR3: TGTGCCAGCAGCCAAGAACCGGGGGGGAAGCAAGAGACCCAGTACTTC.

This clonotype was counted between two and nine times. The CDR3 loop reads CASRGRDRGATSEAFF. Written as DNA, the CDR3 is TGTGCCAGCAGGGGCAGGGACAGGGGCGCCACCTCTGAAGCTTTCTTT. V usage is TRBV6-2 or TRBV6-3 and J usage is TRBJ1-1; the match to TRBD1 covers 10 bases. The junction had 13 bases not matched to a gene; V was cut back by 6 bases and J by 6 bases. The CDR3 covers 16 residues. Germline V lookup: CDR1 MNHEY, CDR2 SVGEGT.

The chain employs TRBV20-1 and TRBJ1-2; D gene uncertain. V lost 0 bases, J lost 4 bases, and 6 bases lay in between. Germline V gene lookup returns CDR1 DFQATT and CDR2 SNEGSKA (reference sequence). The CDR3 extends over 12 amino acids. This CDR3 is CSARDRPYGYTF. CDR3 bases: TGCAGTGCTAGAGACAGGCCCTATGGCTACACCTTC.

V and J are TRBV6-5 and TRBJ2-5; D ambiguous. The CDR3 length is 14 residues. CDR1 MNHEY and CDR2 SVGAGI come from the germline V gene. V was clipped by 6 bases and J by 3 bases, with 14 bases between them. This CDR3 reads CASSHPRSEETQYF. CDR3 in DNA: TGTGCCAGCAGCCACCCGCGGAGCGAAGAGACCCAGTACTTC.

This clonotype has a count of ten or more. The chain joins TRBV7-9 to TRBJ2-1, with a weak D call TRBD1 (6 bases). Trimming cost V 6 bases and J 0 bases, with 18 bases left between them. From germline, CDR1 is SEHNR and CDR2 FQNEAQ (reference sequence). This CDR3 is 17 amino acids long. The CDR3 is CASRGTPREGSYNEQFF. The CDR3 nucleotides are TGTGCCAGCAGGGGGACACCTAGGGAAGGCTCCTACAATGAGCAGTTCTTC.

A word on this clonotype: The junction departs from the called germline gene at one end, perhaps through a read error. The chain has TRBV20-1 and TRBJ1-2; TRBD1 matches at 7 bases. CDR1 and CDR2 from the germline V gene are DFQATT and SNEGSKA (reference sequence). This CDR3 spans 14 amino acids. The CDR3 here is CGAPSPDRVYGYTF. The CDR3 nucleotides are TGCGGTGCACCCAGCCCCGACAGGGTCTATGGCTACACCTTC.

The chain links TRBV4-2 to TRBJ2-7, with 11 bases fitting TRBD1. Germline V gene data show CDR1 as LGHNA and CDR2 as YNFKEQ. V was pared by 0 bases and J by 3 bases, with 7 bases of the junction left unmatched. This CDR3 comprises 17 residues. CDR3 loop: CASSQDPGTGGGYEQYF. Written as DNA, the CDR3 is TGTGCCAGCAGCCAAGATCCCGGGACAGGGGGTGGCTACGAGCAGTACTTC.

The rearrangement links TRBV4-1 to TRBJ2-3, with 9 bases matching TRBD2. Germline assignment: CDR1 MGHRA and CDR2 YSYEKL. The ends lost 0 bases at V and 4 bases at J; junction bases unmatched: 11. The CDR3 has 18 residues. The CDR3 protein is CASSQDLRTSEASDTQYF. The CDR3, as DNA: TGCGCCAGCAGCCAAGATCTACGGACTAGCGAAGCTTCAGATACGCAGTATTTT.

This clonotype was picked up a small number of times. This sequence joins TRBV6-1 and TRBJ2-5, with D possibly matching TRBD1 (5 bases). V lost 7 bases to trimming and J lost 5 bases, with 11 bases between them. Germline CDR1 and CDR2: MNHNS and SASEGT. The CDR3 runs 12 residues. CDR3 coding DNA: TGTGCCAGCATGGCAGGGCTGGAGACCCAGTACTTC. Protein sequence: CASMAGLETQYF.

Ten or more counts support this clonotype. The rearrangement links TRBV7-8 to TRBJ2-1; D remains ambiguous. CDR1 is SGHVS, CDR2 FQNEAQ, per germline. The CDR3 spans 13 residues. Trimming stripped 5 bases from V and 2 bases from J, with 7 bases between. The CDR3 DNA reads TGTGCCAGCAGCCCGGACCCCTACAATGAGCAGTTCTTC. Residues: CASSPDPYNEQFF.

This clonotype was detected a few times. The chain couples TRBV9 to TRBJ2-5, with 8 positions matching TRBD2. The CDR3 length is 16 residues. The J segment lost 2 bases and the V segment lost 2 bases, leaving 8 bases of the junction unmatched. Germline V gene data show CDR1 as SGDLS and CDR2 as YYNGEE. CDR3 region: CASSVARGGPQETQYF. The CDR3 bases are TGTGCCAGCAGCGTGGCTCGGGGGGGGCCACAAGAGACCCAGTACTTC.

Only one count was recorded for this clonotype. The chain combines TRBV5-1 with TRBJ2-5; 8 bases map to TRBD2. With 1 base clipped from V and 1 base from J, the junction kept 9 bases outside the gene matches. Germline values: CDR1 SGHRS, CDR2 YFSETQ. The CDR3 totals 17 residues. In DNA, the CDR3 is TGCGCCAGCAGCTTGTGGGGAGCGGGGGATATCCAAGAGACCCAGTACTTC. Translating gives CASSLWGAGDIQETQYF. Supplemented by reference TRBV5-1 and TRBJ2-5, the full variable domain reads KAGVTQTPRYLIKTRGQQVTLSCSPISGHRSVSWYQQTPGQGLQFLFEYFSETQRNKGNFPGRFSGRQFSNSRSEMNVSTLELGDSALYLCASSLWGAGDIQETQYFGPGTRLLVL.

This clonotype was seen a few times. The rearrangement joins TRBV7-9 to TRBJ2-2; tentative D call: TRBD2 (5 bases). The CDR3 sequence is 15 residues long. V was cut by 10 bases and J by 1 base, with 16 bases left in between. Germline V CDR1 and CDR2: SEHNR, FQNEAQ (reference sequence). The CDR3 nucleotides read TGTGCCACCCTCCCCAAACTAGTGAACACCGGGGAGCTGTTTTTT. The encoded protein is CATLPKLVNTGELFF.

The chain links TRBV7-6 to TRBJ1-4; D remains ambiguous. V lost 4 bases and J lost 4, with 13 bases in between. The CDR3 sequence is 15 residues long. Germline V gene sequence: CDR1 SGHVS, CDR2 FNYEAQ. The CDR3 protein is CASSSLGNYNEKLFF. The DNA of the CDR3 is TGTGCCAGCAGCTCCCTGGGGAACTATAATGAAAAACTGTTTTTT.

This chain links TRBV7-4 with TRBJ1-5; the D is unclear. The CDR3 is made up of 14 amino acids. The V gene's germline CDR1 is SGHVT and CDR2 SQSDAQ. The V end was cut by 1 base, the J end by 5 bases, with 9 bases between. CDR3 nucleotide sequence: TGTGCCAGCAGCTTAGGGGGAAAACATCAGCCCCAGCATTTT. This translates into CASSLGGKHQPQHF.

The V and J genes are TRBV4-1 and TRBJ1-6, with D maybe TRBD1 (6 bases). CDR1 is MGHRA, CDR2 YSYEKL, per germline. The CDR3 length is 16 residues. Trimming removed 0 bases at V and 2 bases at J, with 8 bases between. This CDR3 reads CASSQEAGAYNSPLHF. The DNA of the CDR3 is TGCGCCAGCAGCCAAGAGGCAGGGGCCTATAATTCACCCCTCCACTTT.